This T cell receptor (beta chain) was recovered during a study of T cell repertoires in cytomegalovirus infection. Background on the study: The study used recently identified HLA-C-restricted and well-studied HLA-B-restricted CMV epitopes. Public TCR beta signatures provided an indication of both CMV infection and a matching HLA type. Findings of the study overall: Dominant in the ex vivo response were TCR beta clonotypes restricted by HLA-C and specific for CMV.

TCRdb re-analysed the reads in MiXCR, keeping a single row per CDR3 protein. The repertoire holds 300,000 to 400,000 distinct CDR3 sequences, with 20% to 30% as singletons. In the case of this clonotype: The antigen remains unidentified. One base away lies a much larger clone, so this may be a sequencing read error.

This receptor was taken from a human donor in good health (CMV status not recorded). Some clones in this sample may be carry-over from other donors' samples. The sequenced sample was cultured PBMCs, obtained from culture after CMV antigen stimulation.

CDR3 nucleotides: TGTGCCAGCAGCTCAGACAGTTATAGCAATCAGCCCCAGCATTTT. Amino acid sequence: CASSSDSYSNQPQHF. The J gene is TRBJ1-5, the V gene TRBV7-8, with a weak D call TRBD1 (5 bases). Deletions cut 4 bases from V and 0 bases from J, with 10 bases between. In germline, CDR1 is SGHVS, CDR2 FQNEAQ. The CDR3 runs 15 residues.